Following are 8 T cell receptor beta chains from one sample sequenced in a study of T-cell reconstitution after alpha-beta-depleted transplantation in children. It was with unique molecular identifiers that the TCRbeta library was prepared. TCRdb reprocessed the PCR reads with MiXCR, giving one entry per CDR3 protein. This sample carries about 4,500 distinct CDR3 sequences, roughly 24% of them seen once, and the ten largest clones take 25% to 30%. Specimen: PBMCs, mostly from graft donor cells, collected 60 days after TCRalphabeta/CD19-depleted stem cell transplant. The source of these receptors is a boy less than two years old who had a stem cell transplant for SCID, so the T cells may come from the graft donor.

This clonotype was recorded at least ten times. The chain combines TRBV7-9 with TRBJ2-3, with D perhaps matching TRBD1 (6 bases). V was pared by 5 bases and J by 9 bases, with 12 bases between. Germline V gene lookup returns CDR1 SEHNR and CDR2 FQNEAQ (reference sequence). This CDR3 comprises 12 residues. The CDR3 region has the DNA TGTGCCAGCAGCATAAAGGGGGTAACGCAGTATTTT. Encoded protein: CASSIKGVTQYF.

This clonotype is medium-sized. The V and J genes are TRBV28 and TRBJ2-7; TRBD1 might be the D (7 bases). Germline V CDR1 and CDR2: MDHEN, SYDVKM. The CDR3 is 13 residues long. Trimming removed 5 bases from V and 6 bases from J, with 14 bases in between. The CDR3 is CASSPSGGSEQYF. CDR3 sequence (DNA): TGTGCCAGCAGTCCCTCAGGGGGGTCCGAGCAGTACTTC.

The chain recombines TRBV27 with TRBJ2-1, with TRBD2 identical over 9 bases. This CDR3 has 17 amino acids. Germline CDR1 and CDR2: MNHEY and SMNVEV (reference sequence). The V and J ends lost 3 bases and 4 bases, in that order; junction bases with no gene match: 10. As DNA, the CDR3 is TGTGCCAGCAGTTTTCTCACCGGGCTAGCGGGGTACAATGAGCAGTTCTTC. Its translation is CASSFLTGLAGYNEQFF.

In this sample, this clonotype turned up many times. The gene calls are TRBV7-9 and TRBJ1-2; D is ambiguous. Trimming stripped 2 bases from V and 7 bases from J, with 11 bases between. The CDR3 is 13 residues long. The germline V gene has CDR1 SEHNR and CDR2 FQNEAQ (reference sequence). This CDR3 is CASSLQGEGGYTF. For the CDR3, the DNA is TGTGCCAGCAGCTTACAAGGAGAGGGTGGCTACACCTTC.

This clonotype was detected ten times or more. The chain couples TRBV15 to TRBJ2-7; D may be TRBD1 (6 bases). The CDR3 runs 15 residues. Germline V gene lookup returns CDR1 LNHNV and CDR2 YYDKDF (reference sequence). V dropped 1 base and J dropped 2 bases, with 12 bases sitting between them. CDR3 region: CATSRGQGTTYEQYF. The CDR3 DNA sequence: TGTGCCACCAGCAGAGGGCAGGGGACGACCTACGAGCAGTACTTC.

This clonotype was found many times. CDR3 residues: CASSQGVAFVDEQFF. The CDR3 DNA is TGTGCCAGCAGCCAGGGGGTCGCGTTTGTCGATGAGCAGTTCTTC. The rearrangement uses TRBV7-9 and TRBJ2-1, with 7 bases matching TRBD1. Trimming cost V 5 bases and J 8 bases; bases outside gene matches: 12. Per germline, CDR1 SEHNR and CDR2 FQNEAQ (reference sequence). CDR3 length: 15 residues. Drawing the rest from reference TRBV7-9 and TRBJ2-1, the complete variable domain is DTGVSQNPRHKITKRGQNVTFRCDPISEHNRLYWYRQTLGQGPEFLTYFQNEAQLEKSRLLSDRFSAERPKGSFSTLEIQRTEQGDSAMYLCASSQGVAFVDEQFFGPGTRLTVL.

By sample fraction, this clonotype is large (0.1 to 1%). The genes are TRBV28 and TRBJ2-1; D ambiguous. The germline CDR1 and CDR2 sequences are MDHEN and SYDVKM. Trimming pared 6 bases from V and 8 bases from J, leaving 14 bases between. This CDR3 contains 13 residues. The CDR3 sequence: CASSQDLVDEQFF. CDR3 bases: TGTGCCAGCAGCCAGGATTTAGTGGATGAGCAGTTCTTC.

The V call is TRBV28, the J call TRBJ1-5; D is unclear. The CDR3 is 16 residues long. Trimming pared 0 bases from V and 6 bases from J, leaving 15 bases between. CDR1 and CDR2 from the germline V gene are MDHEN and SYDVKM. The chain's CDR3 is CASSLWAGAAGQPQHF. The CDR3 DNA reads TGTGCCAGCAGTTTATGGGCGGGAGCCGCAGGTCAGCCCCAGCATTTT.